This TCR beta chain originates from a study of T cell responses to AZD1222 COVID-19 vaccine. This CDR3 comprises 16 residues. J lost 1 base, V lost 4 bases, and 5 bases had no gene match. Germline values: CDR1 MGHDK, CDR2 SYGVNS. This clone came up once. This table comes from immunoSEQ multiplex PCR, and its TCRdb copy is limited to in-frame clones, with some not included. The data contain about 120,000 clones, 85% to 90% of them seen just once; the ten biggest clones take up around 8.6%. The sequences come from peripheral blood, collected on day 0 of AZD1222 vaccination. The receptor was derived from an adult in good health. The gene calls are TRBV25-1 and TRBJ2-3; 10 bases fit TRBD2. The CDR3 sequence: CASSVGLAARTDTQYF. In nucleotides, the CDR3 is TGTGCCAGCAGTGTTGGACTAGCGGCCCGCACAGATACGCAGTATTTT.